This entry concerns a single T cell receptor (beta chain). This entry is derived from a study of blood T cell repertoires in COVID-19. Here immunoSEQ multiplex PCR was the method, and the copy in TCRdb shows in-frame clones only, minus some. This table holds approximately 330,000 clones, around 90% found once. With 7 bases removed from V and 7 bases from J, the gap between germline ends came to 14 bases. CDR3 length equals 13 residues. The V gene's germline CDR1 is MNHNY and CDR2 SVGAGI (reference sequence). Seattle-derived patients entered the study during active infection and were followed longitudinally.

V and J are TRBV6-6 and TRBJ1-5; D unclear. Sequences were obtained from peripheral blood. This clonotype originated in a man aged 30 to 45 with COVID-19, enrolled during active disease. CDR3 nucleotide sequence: TGTGCCAGCAAGACCGGGAGGGAGCAGCCCCAGCATTTT. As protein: CASKTGREQPQHF.